Listed below are T cell receptor beta chains from one sample, sequenced in a study of T cell repertoires in cytomegalovirus infection. Antigen specificity for these receptors is unknown. MiXCR, run by TCRdb on the reads, gives a single entry per CDR3 protein. The sample lists fewer than 85,000 distinct CDR3 sequences; about half were seen once. The specimen comprised CD8+ T cells from cultured PBMCs, sampled from culture after CMV antigen stimulation. These TCRs come from a human donor in good health (CMV status not recorded). Some clones in this sample may be carry-over from other donors' samples. Both conserved end residues are part of each CDR3. A D gene is named only where the DNA matches it firmly. Only some rows state a clone size, as once, few, many or a class for expanded clones.

size,V,length,D,J,DNA,CDR3
NA,TRBV7-9,14,NA,TRBJ2-7,TGTGCCAGCAGCTTAGAACAGGGTGGCACCGAGCAGTACTTC,CASSLEQGGTEQYF
NA,TRBV7-8,16,NA,TRBJ1-4,TGTGCCAGCAGCTTAGTGGAGGGGACTCTCGGTGAAAAACTGTTTTTT,CASSLVEGTLGEKLFF
many,TRBV7-2,14,NA,TRBJ1-2,TGTGCCAGCAGCTCACCGGACAGAACTTATGGCTACACCTTC,CASSSPDRTYGYTF
NA,TRBV5-6,14,NA,TRBJ2-1,TGTGCCAGCAGCACAGGGGAGGGAAGCAATGAGCAGTTCTTC,CASSTGEGSNEQFF
NA,TRBV7-2,18,TRBD1,TRBJ1-3,TGTGCCAGCAGCCAAATTCGGACAGGGATCCCCTCTGGAAACACCATATATTTT,CASSQIRTGIPSGNTIYF
NA,TRBV12-5,11,NA,TRBJ1-2,TGTGCTAGTGGTGGAGGGGATTGCTACACCTTC,CASGGGDCYTF
few,TRBV7-2,17,TRBD1,TRBJ2-1,TGTGCCAGCAGCCCTATAGGGGGACAGGCCCTCTACAATGAGCAGTTCTTC,CASSPIGGQALYNEQFF
NA,TRBV19,16,NA,TRBJ1-1,TGTGCCAGTAGTATGGCCCCAAGCAGGGGAGTCACTGAAGCTTTCTTT,CASSMAPSRGVTEAFF
NA,TRBV6-1,17,TRBD1,TRBJ1-5,TGTGCCAGCAGTGCCGGGACAGCCGCCCTGAGCAATCAGCCCCAGCATTTT,CASSAGTAALSNQPQHF
NA,TRBV7-3,16,NA,TRBJ2-5,TGTGCCAGCAGCCTAATTGACAGGCCCGACCAAGAGACCCAGTACTTC,CASSLIDRPDQETQYF
NA,TRBV9,12,NA,TRBJ1-2,TGTGCCAGCAGAGACCAAGCCTATGGCTACACCTTC,CASRDQAYGYTF
few,TRBV9,17,TRBD1,TRBJ2-2,TGTGCCAGCAGCGTATCTTCCGGGACAGCCAACACCGGGGAGCTGTTTTTT,CASSVSSGTANTGELFF
few,TRBV28,13,NA,TRBJ1-2,TGTGCCAGCAGTTTATACAGATACTATGGCTACACCTTC,CASSLYRYYGYTF
NA,TRBV5-4,15,NA,TRBJ2-7,TGTGCCAGCAGCTTGCTGCAGGGACTTCAAGACGAGCAGTACTTC,CASSLLQGLQDEQYF
NA,TRBV27,17,TRBD2,TRBJ2-1,TGTGCCAGCACTAGGGGACTAGCGGGGGGGGGGGACAATGAGCAGTTCTTC,CASTRGLAGGGDNEQFF
NA,TRBV29-1,16,NA,TRBJ2-1,TGCAGCGTTGAAGATGTCAAGGGGTCCGGCTACAATGAGCAGTTCTTC,CSVEDVKGSGYNEQFF
few,TRBV6-5,13,TRBD1,TRBJ2-1,TGTGCCAGCAGAAACAGGGGGAATAATGAGCAGTTCTTC,CASRNRGNNEQFF
few,TRBV7-4,14,NA,TRBJ2-5,TGTGCCAGCTTACTCGGGCACTCCCAAGAGACCCAGTACTTC,CASLLGHSQETQYF
NA,TRBV28,11,NA,TRBJ1-6,TGTGCCAGCACAGACAAGGACCCCCTCCACTTT,CASTDKDPLHF
NA,TRBV7-4,16,TRBD2,TRBJ2-7,TGTGCCAGCAGCTCCGGGGGGGCCAAAATCTCCTACGAGCAGTACTTC,CASSSGGAKISYEQYF
NA,TRBV10-3,17,TRBD2,TRBJ2-3,TGTGCCATCAGTCTAGCGGGGGAGGTATTGACGGCAGATACGCAGTATTTT,CAISLAGEVLTADTQYF
NA,TRBV7-3,22,TRBD1,TRBJ2-7,TGTGCCAGCAGCCCCGCCGGACCTCCGGGACAGGGAAAGGGGCTTGGACAAGTCGAGCAGTACTTC,CASSPAGPPGQGKGLGQVEQYF
few,TRBV29-1,14,TRBD1,TRBJ1-1,TGCAGCGTCCGGGACAGGGGACTGAACACTGAAGCTTTCTTT,CSVRDRGLNTEAFF
NA,TRBV7-8,16,TRBD1,TRBJ2-3,TGTGCCAGCAGCGGTACAGGGGGTGCGGGCACAGATACGCAGTATTTT,CASSGTGGAGTDTQYF
NA,TRBV7-6,12,NA,TRBJ2-1,TGTGCCAGCAGCTCCCGTACCTATGAGCAGTTCTTC,CASSSRTYEQFF
NA,TRBV28,14,TRBD1,TRBJ1-5,TGTGCCAGCAAGGAACAGGGGGCAAATCAGCCCCAGCATTTT,CASKEQGANQPQHF
NA,TRBV6-6,15,NA,TRBJ1-2,TGTGCCAGCAGTTACTCCGGACGGGAATCGTATGGCTACACCTTC,CASSYSGRESYGYTF
few,TRBV7-9,13,TRBD2,TRBJ2-7,TGTGCCAGCAGCAAGCCCACTAGCGACGAGCAGTACTTC,CASSKPTSDEQYF
NA,TRBV27,16,TRBD1,TRBJ1-5,TGTGCCAGCAGTATGACAGGGTTTTTAGACAATCAGCCCCAGCATTTT,CASSMTGFLDNQPQHF
NA,TRBV7-2,14,NA,TRBJ1-2,TGTGCCAGCAGCCATACTAATGGGGGCTCTGGCTACACCTTC,CASSHTNGGSGYTF
NA,TRBV27,14,TRBD1,TRBJ1-2,TGTGCCAGCAGGGGAAGGGGGCGCGACTATGGCTACACCTTC,CASRGRGRDYGYTF